This T cell receptor beta chain was sequenced during a study of shared clonotypes between healthy human individuals. General study findings and limits: Only blood samples were collected, and tissue repertoires likely differ.

The genomic DNA of each subset was split evenly across several immunoSEQ plates. The assay was immunoSEQ multiplex PCR, and TCRdb's table has in-frame clones only and misses some. Of roughly 2,000,000 clones listed, 85% to 95% are singletons. V lost 10 bases and J lost 4, with 19 bases in between. Germline-derived CDR1 and CDR2 are MNHEY and SMNVEV (reference sequence). CDR3 length: 14 amino acids. In regard to this clone: Its antigen remains unknown.

The naive CD8 subset, CD45RO-negative cells positively selected for CCR7, excluded terminally differentiated effector memory CD45RA+ cells. V usage is TRBV27 and J usage is TRBJ1-1; D not resolved. The sequenced sample was naive CD8+ T cells sorted from blood. This TCR derives from a man aged 18 to 29 in good health. DNA for the CDR3: TGTGCCACCAAAGTCCTGGAATCCGGCACTGAAGCTTTCTTT. Its protein is CATKVLESGTEAFF.